These T cell receptor beta chains were read from a single sample in a study of cytomegalovirus exposure and HLA in healthy donors. Repertoires were generated with immunoSEQ multiplex PCR, while TCRdb's copy carries only in-frame clones and drops some. The sample yields 200,000 or so clones, roughly 80% seen once. The sequenced material came from PBMCs. The receptors derive from a woman aged 50 to 65 in good health and CMV-seropositive. Each CDR3 is given with its conserved first and last residue. Fields, in order: J gene, clone size, D gene, V gene, CDR3 DNA, CDR3 protein. A D gene is named only where the DNA matches it firmly. For some rows the clone size is stated as once, few or many, or as a class when expanded; others skip it.

j_call: TRBJ2-7; clone_size: NA; d_call: TRBD1; v_call: TRBV2; cdr3_nt: TGTGCCAGCAGAGAGAACACCCAGGGGGCCTACGAGCAGTACTTC; cdr3_aa: CASRENTQGAYEQYF
j_call: TRBJ2-3; clone_size: NA; d_call: NA; v_call: TRBV10-1; cdr3_nt: TGCGCCAGCAGTGTGGCGGGAGATACGCAGTATTTT; cdr3_aa: CASSVAGDTQYF
j_call: TRBJ2-3; clone_size: NA; d_call: NA; v_call: TRBV7-9; cdr3_nt: TGTGCCAGCAGCCCTCAGGGTAGCGATACGCAGTATTTT; cdr3_aa: CASSPQGSDTQYF
j_call: TRBJ2-1; clone_size: NA; d_call: TRBD2; v_call: TRBV11-3; cdr3_nt: TGTGCCAGCAGCCCGGGACTAGCGGGAGGCAATGAGCAGTTCTTC; cdr3_aa: CASSPGLAGGNEQFF
j_call: TRBJ2-7; clone_size: once; d_call: TRBD2; v_call: TRBV18; cdr3_nt: TGTGCCAGCTCACCCGGGGGGACTCGAGGGCGGGACGAGCAGTACTTC; cdr3_aa: CASSPGGTRGRDEQYF
j_call: TRBJ2-3; clone_size: NA; d_call: NA; v_call: TRBV5-1; cdr3_nt: TGCGCCAGCAGCCCTACCGGACAGGAGGGTCAGCCCCAGTATTTT; cdr3_aa: CASSPTGQEGQPQYF
j_call: TRBJ1-5; clone_size: NA; d_call: TRBD1; v_call: TRBV6-5; cdr3_nt: TGTGCCAGCAGTTGGGACAGGATCAATCAGCCCCAGCATTTT; cdr3_aa: CASSWDRINQPQHF
j_call: TRBJ2-5; clone_size: NA; d_call: TRBD2; v_call: TRBV4-3; cdr3_nt: TGCGCCAGCAGCCAAGAGAGACTAGCACAAGAGACCCAGTACTTC; cdr3_aa: CASSQERLAQETQYF
j_call: TRBJ2-1; clone_size: few; d_call: NA; v_call: TRBV5-1; cdr3_nt: TGCGCCAGCAGCTTGGAAGGGGCCGGTGAGCAGTTCTTC; cdr3_aa: CASSLEGAGEQFF
j_call: TRBJ1-5; clone_size: NA; d_call: NA; v_call: TRBV28; cdr3_nt: TGTGCCAGCAGTCTACCCGGTGCGAATCAGCCCCAGCATTTT; cdr3_aa: CASSLPGANQPQHF
j_call: TRBJ1-2; clone_size: NA; d_call: NA; v_call: TRBV6-1; cdr3_nt: TGTGCCAGCAGTGAAGCGCTTCGGCAGGTTTATGGCTACACCTTC; cdr3_aa: CASSEALRQVYGYTF
j_call: TRBJ2-7; clone_size: NA; d_call: TRBD1; v_call: TRBV18; cdr3_nt: TGTGCCAGCTCACTGGGGACGGACAGGGCCTACGAGCAGTACTTC; cdr3_aa: CASSLGTDRAYEQYF
j_call: TRBJ2-1; clone_size: NA; d_call: NA; v_call: TRBV6-1; cdr3_nt: TGTGCCAGCAGTGACGACTGGCCCAAGAGTGAGCAGTTCTTC; cdr3_aa: CASSDDWPKSEQFF
j_call: TRBJ2-2; clone_size: NA; d_call: NA; v_call: TRBV7-7; cdr3_nt: TGTGCTAGCAGCTTGCGGGACACCGGGGAGCTGTTTTTT; cdr3_aa: CASSLRDTGELFF
j_call: TRBJ2-7; clone_size: NA; d_call: NA; v_call: TRBV28; cdr3_nt: TGTGCCAGCAGAAGGGGTGGGGTCCACGAGCAGTACTTC; cdr3_aa: CASRRGGVHEQYF
j_call: TRBJ1-3; clone_size: NA; d_call: NA; v_call: TRBV9; cdr3_nt: TGTGCCAGCAGCCTACAGGGTTTATCTGGAAACACCATATATTTT; cdr3_aa: CASSLQGLSGNTIYF
j_call: TRBJ2-7; clone_size: NA; d_call: NA; v_call: TRBV5-6; cdr3_nt: TGTGCCAGCAGTTACCAGGGCTCCCATCGCCAGCAGTACTTC; cdr3_aa: CASSYQGSHRQQYF
j_call: TRBJ1-5; clone_size: once; d_call: TRBD1; v_call: TRBV18; cdr3_nt: TGTGCCAGCTCACCCTCCGGGACAGATTTTTTTCAGCCCCAGCATTTT; cdr3_aa: CASSPSGTDFFQPQHF
j_call: TRBJ2-1; clone_size: NA; d_call: TRBD2; v_call: TRBV9; cdr3_nt: TGTGCCAGCAGCGTAGACACACTAGCGCAGGGCTCCTACAATGAGCAGTTCTTC; cdr3_aa: CASSVDTLAQGSYNEQFF
j_call: TRBJ1-3; clone_size: NA; d_call: TRBD1; v_call: TRBV5-1; cdr3_nt: TGCGCCAGCAGCTTGGAGGGGACAGGGGACGGCACCATATATTTT; cdr3_aa: CASSLEGTGDGTIYF
j_call: TRBJ2-3; clone_size: NA; d_call: NA; v_call: TRBV5-1; cdr3_nt: TGCGCCAGCAGCTTGCAGACAAGCACAGATACGCAGTATTTT; cdr3_aa: CASSLQTSTDTQYF
j_call: TRBJ1-5; clone_size: NA; d_call: NA; v_call: TRBV6-1; cdr3_nt: TGTGCCAGCAGGCGGGGCGTCGGTCAGCCCCAGCATTTT; cdr3_aa: CASRRGVGQPQHF
j_call: TRBJ2-3; clone_size: NA; d_call: TRBD2; v_call: TRBV2; cdr3_nt: TGTGCCAGCAGTCTATACTTTAGCGGGGGGGGGTTGGGGACAGATACGCAGTATTTT; cdr3_aa: CASSLYFSGGGLGTDTQYF
j_call: TRBJ2-7; clone_size: once; d_call: NA; v_call: TRBV28; cdr3_nt: TGTGCCAGCAGTTTAGGGGGGGGCCTCTACGAGCAGTACTTC; cdr3_aa: CASSLGGGLYEQYF
j_call: TRBJ2-7; clone_size: NA; d_call: TRBD1; v_call: TRBV6-1; cdr3_nt: TGTGCCAGCAGCGAAGAGGGGACAGGGGGTTACGAGCAGTACTTC; cdr3_aa: CASSEEGTGGYEQYF
j_call: TRBJ2-3; clone_size: NA; d_call: TRBD2; v_call: TRBV4-3; cdr3_nt: TGCGCCAGCAGCCAGGCGGGAGGGAGAGATACGCAGTATTTT; cdr3_aa: CASSQAGGRDTQYF
j_call: TRBJ2-3; clone_size: NA; d_call: NA; v_call: TRBV27; cdr3_nt: TGTGCCAGCAGTATCCCAACTACAGATACGCAGTATTTT; cdr3_aa: CASSIPTTDTQYF
j_call: TRBJ1-2; clone_size: NA; d_call: TRBD1; v_call: TRBV28; cdr3_nt: TGTGCCAGCAGGCCGAGGGGGCTTGGGAACTATGGCTACACCTTC; cdr3_aa: CASRPRGLGNYGYTF